This T cell receptor beta chain stems from a study of T cell responses to AZD1222 COVID-19 vaccine. Germline V gives CDR1 SNHLY, CDR2 FYNNEI. The CDR3 sequence is 14 residues long. V was trimmed by 4 bases and J by 3 bases, leaving 10 bases between them. Remarks on this clone: Its antigen is still unknown.

TCRdb's copy holds only in-frame clones and misses some; the assay was immunoSEQ multiplex PCR. This repertoire shows roughly 150,000 clones, 90% to 95% found once; its top ten account for 3.8%. The study's findings and limits: Spike-wide vaccine-associated CD4 TCRs dominated at 160-218 and 743-854. Repertoire sampling happened only post peak T cell response.

This chain joins TRBV2 and TRBJ2-1; D unclear. The source was peripheral blood, collected 28 days after the second AZD1222 dose. The TCR comes from an adult who received the AZD1222 COVID-19 vaccine. The CDR3 is CASSGEADYNEQFF. Written as DNA, the CDR3 is TGTGCCAGCAGTGGTGAGGCAGACTACAATGAGCAGTTCTTC.